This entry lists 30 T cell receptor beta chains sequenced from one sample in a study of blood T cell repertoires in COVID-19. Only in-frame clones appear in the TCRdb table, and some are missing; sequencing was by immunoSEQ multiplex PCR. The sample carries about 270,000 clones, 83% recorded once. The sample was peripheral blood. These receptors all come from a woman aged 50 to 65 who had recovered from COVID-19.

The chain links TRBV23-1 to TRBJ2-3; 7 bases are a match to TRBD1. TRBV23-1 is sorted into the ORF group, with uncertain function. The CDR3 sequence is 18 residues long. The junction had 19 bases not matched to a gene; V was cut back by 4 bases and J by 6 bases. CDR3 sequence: CASSPLGQQNAHWDTQYF. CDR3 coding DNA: TGCGCCAGCAGTCCCCTGGGACAGCAAAACGCCCATTGGGATACGCAGTATTTT.

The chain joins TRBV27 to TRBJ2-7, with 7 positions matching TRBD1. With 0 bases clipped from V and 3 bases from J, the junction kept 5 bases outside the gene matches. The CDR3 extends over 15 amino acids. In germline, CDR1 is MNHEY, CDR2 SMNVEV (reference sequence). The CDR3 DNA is TGTGCCAGCAGTTTATCCCGACAGGGTGGCTACGAGCAGTACTTC. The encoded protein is CASSLSRQGGYEQYF.

The chain's CDR3 is CASSLGAGGGEKLFF. The CDR3 DNA reads TGTGCCAGCAGCTTAGGAGCGGGTGGAGGTGAAAAACTGTTTTTT. The V call is TRBV7-8, the J call TRBJ1-4; no reliable D call. The CDR3 has 15 amino acids. V lost 1 base and J lost 7, with 13 bases in between. The germline V gene encodes CDR1 SGHVS and CDR2 FQNEAQ.

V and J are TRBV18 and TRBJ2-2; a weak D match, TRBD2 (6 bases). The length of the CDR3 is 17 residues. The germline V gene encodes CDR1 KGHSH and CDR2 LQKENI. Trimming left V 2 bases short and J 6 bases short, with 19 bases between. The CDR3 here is CASSPFGGIVKAGELFF. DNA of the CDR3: TGTGCCAGCTCACCATTCGGCGGGATAGTTAAGGCCGGGGAGCTGTTTTTT.

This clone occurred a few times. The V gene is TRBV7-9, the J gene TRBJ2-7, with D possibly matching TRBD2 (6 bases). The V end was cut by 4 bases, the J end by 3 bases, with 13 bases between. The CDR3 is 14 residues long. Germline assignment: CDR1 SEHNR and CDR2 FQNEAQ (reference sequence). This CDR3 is CASSSLEGLYEQYF. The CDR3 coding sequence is TGTGCCAGCAGCTCCCTCGAGGGACTCTACGAGCAGTACTTC.

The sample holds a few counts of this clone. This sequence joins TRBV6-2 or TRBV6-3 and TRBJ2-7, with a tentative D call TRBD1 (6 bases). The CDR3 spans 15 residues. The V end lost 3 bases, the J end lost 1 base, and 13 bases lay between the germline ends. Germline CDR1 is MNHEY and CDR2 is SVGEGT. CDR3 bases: TGTGCCAGCAGTTATCACAGGGTTGGGTCCTACGAGCAGTACTTC. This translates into CASSYHRVGSYEQYF.

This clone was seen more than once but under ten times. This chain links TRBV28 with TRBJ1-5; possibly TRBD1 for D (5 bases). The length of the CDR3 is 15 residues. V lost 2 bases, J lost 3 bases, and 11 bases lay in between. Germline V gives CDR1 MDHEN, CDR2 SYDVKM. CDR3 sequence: CASSLDSLYNQPQHF. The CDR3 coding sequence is TGTGCCAGCAGTTTAGACAGTCTTTACAATCAGCCCCAGCATTTT.

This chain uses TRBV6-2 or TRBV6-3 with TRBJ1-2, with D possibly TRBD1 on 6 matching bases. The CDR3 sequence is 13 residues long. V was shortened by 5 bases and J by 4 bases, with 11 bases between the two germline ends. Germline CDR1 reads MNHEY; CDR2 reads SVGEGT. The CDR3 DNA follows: TGTGCCAGCAGTCCCGGGACAATCTATGGCTACACCTTC. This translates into CASSPGTIYGYTF.

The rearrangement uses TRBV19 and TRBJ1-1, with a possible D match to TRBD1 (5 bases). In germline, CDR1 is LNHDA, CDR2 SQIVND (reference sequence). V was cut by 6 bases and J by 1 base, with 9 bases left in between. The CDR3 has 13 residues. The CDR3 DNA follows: TGTGCCAGTAGGACAGAGAAGAACACTGAAGCTTTCTTT. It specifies CASRTEKNTEAFF.

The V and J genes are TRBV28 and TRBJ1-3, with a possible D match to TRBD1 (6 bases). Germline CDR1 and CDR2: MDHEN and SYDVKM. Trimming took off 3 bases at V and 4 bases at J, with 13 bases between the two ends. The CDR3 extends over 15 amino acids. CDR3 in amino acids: CASSFLAGAGNTIYF. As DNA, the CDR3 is TGTGCCAGCAGTTTTCTTGCAGGGGCGGGAAACACCATATATTTT.

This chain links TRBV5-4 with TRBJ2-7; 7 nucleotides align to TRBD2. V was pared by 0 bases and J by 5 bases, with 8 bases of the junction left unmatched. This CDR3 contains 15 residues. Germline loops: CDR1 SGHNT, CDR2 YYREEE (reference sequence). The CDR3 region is CASSLAYSGEDEQYF. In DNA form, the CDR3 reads TGTGCCAGCAGCTTGGCCTACAGCGGGGAAGACGAGCAGTACTTC.

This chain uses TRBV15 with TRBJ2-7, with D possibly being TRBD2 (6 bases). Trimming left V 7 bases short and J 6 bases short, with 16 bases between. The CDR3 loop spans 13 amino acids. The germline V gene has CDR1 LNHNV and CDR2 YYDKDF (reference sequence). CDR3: CATNPEGTSEQYF. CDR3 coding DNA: TGTGCCACCAACCCGGAGGGGACCAGCGAGCAGTACTTC.

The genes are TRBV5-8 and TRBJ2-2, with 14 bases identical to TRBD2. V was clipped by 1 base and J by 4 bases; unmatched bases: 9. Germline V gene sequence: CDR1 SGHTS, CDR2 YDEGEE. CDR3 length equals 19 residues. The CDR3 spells CASSLFPGLAGARTGELFF. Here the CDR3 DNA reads TGTGCCAGCAGCTTGTTCCCGGGACTAGCGGGAGCCCGCACCGGGGAGCTGTTTTTT.

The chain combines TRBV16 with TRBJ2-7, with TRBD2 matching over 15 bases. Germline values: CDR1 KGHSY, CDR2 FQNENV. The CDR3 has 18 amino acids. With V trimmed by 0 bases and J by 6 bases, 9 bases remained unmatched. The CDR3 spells CASSQSLVGLAGGGEQYF. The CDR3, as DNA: TGTGCCAGCAGCCAATCGTTGGTGGGACTAGCGGGAGGTGGCGAGCAGTACTTC.

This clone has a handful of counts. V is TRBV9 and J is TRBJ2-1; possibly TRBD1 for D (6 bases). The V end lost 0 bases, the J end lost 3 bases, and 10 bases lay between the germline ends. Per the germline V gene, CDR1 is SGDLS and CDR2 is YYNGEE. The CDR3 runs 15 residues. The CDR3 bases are TGTGCCAGCAGCGTAGATACAGGGTTCTACAATGAGCAGTTCTTC. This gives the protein CASSVDTGFYNEQFF.

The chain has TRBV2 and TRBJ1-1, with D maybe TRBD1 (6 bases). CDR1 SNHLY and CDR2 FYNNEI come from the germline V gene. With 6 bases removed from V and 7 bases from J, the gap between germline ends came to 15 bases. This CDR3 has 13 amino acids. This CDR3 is CASSRQARGEAFF. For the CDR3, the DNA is TGTGCCAGCAGCCGACAGGCAAGGGGTGAAGCTTTCTTT. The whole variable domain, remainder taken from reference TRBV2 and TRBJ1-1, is EPEVTQTPSHQVTQMGQEVILRCVPISNHLYFYWYRQILGQKVEFLVSFYNNEISEKSEIFDDQFSVERPDGSNFTLKIRSTKLEDSAMYFCASSRQARGEAFFGQGTRLTVV.

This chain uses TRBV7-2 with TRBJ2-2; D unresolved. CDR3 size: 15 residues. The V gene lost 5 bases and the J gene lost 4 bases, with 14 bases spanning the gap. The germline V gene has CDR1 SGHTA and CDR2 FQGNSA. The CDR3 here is CASSLNGRSTGELFF. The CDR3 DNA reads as TGTGCCAGCAGCCTTAACGGTCGTAGCACCGGGGAGCTGTTTTTT.

The CDR3 DNA is TGTGCCAGCAGCGTGCGGGGGCGCGGGGAGACCCAGTACTTC. It translates to CASSVRGRGETQYF. The chain carries TRBV9 and TRBJ2-5; D possibly corresponds to TRBD2 (7 bases). V shed 2 bases and J shed 5 bases, with 13 bases lying between them. The CDR3 has 14 amino acids. Germline V gene sequence: CDR1 SGDLS, CDR2 YYNGEE.

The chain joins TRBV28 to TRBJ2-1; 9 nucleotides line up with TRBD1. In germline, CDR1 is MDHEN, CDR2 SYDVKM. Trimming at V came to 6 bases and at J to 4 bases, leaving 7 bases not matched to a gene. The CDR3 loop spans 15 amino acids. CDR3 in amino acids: CASSRIQGAYNEQFF. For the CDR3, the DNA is TGTGCCAGCAGCCGCATACAGGGGGCTTACAATGAGCAGTTCTTC.

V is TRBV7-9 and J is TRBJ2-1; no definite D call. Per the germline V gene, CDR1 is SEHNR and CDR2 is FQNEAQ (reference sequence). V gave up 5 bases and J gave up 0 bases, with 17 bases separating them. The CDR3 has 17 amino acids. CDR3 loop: CASSPPLRRSSYNEQFF. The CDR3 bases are TGTGCCAGCAGCCCCCCGTTAAGGCGGAGCTCCTACAATGAGCAGTTCTTC. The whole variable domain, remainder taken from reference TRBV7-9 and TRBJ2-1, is DTGVSQNPRHKITKRGQNVTFRCDPISEHNRLYWYRQTLGQGPEFLTYFQNEAQLEKSRLLSDRFSAERPKGSFSTLEIQRTEQGDSAMYLCASSPPLRRSSYNEQFFGPGTRLTVL.

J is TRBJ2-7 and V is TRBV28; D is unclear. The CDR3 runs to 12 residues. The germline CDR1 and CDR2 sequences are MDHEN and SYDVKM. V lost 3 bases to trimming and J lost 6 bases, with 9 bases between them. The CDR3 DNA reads TGTGCCAGCAGTTTTCCCCCATCCGAGCAGTACTTC. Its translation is CASSFPPSEQYF.

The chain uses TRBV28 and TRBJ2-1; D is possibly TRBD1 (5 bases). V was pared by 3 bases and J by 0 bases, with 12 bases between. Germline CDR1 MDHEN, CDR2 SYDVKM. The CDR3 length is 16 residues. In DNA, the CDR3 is TGTGCCAGCAGTTTTGTGACAAGGGGCTCCTACAATGAGCAGTTCTTC. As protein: CASSFVTRGSYNEQFF.

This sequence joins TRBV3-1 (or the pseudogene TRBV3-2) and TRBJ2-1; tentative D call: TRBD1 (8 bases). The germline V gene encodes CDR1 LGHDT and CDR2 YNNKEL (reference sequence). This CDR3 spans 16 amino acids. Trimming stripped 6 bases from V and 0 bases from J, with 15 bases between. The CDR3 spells CASRSYRGGSYNEQFF. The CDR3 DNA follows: TGTGCCAGCAGGTCGTACAGGGGGGGCTCCTACAATGAGCAGTTCTTC.

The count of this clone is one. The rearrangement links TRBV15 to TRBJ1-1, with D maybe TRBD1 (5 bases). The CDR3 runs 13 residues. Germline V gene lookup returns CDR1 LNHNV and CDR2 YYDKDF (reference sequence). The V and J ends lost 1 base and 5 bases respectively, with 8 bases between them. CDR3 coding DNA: TGTGCCACCAGCAGAGGACAGTTTACTGAAGCTTTCTTT. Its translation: CATSRGQFTEAFF.

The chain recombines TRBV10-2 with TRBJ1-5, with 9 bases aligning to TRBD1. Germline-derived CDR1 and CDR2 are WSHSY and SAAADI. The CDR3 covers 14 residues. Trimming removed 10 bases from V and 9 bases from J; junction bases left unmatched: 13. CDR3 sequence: CATKRDRDGRPQHF. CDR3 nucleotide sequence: TGCGCCACCAAAAGGGACAGGGATGGACGGCCCCAGCATTTT.

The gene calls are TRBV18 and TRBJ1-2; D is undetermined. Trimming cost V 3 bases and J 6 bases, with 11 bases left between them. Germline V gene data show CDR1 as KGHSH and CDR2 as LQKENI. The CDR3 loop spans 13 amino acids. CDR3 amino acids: CASSPSGIDGYTF. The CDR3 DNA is TGTGCCAGCTCACCGTCGGGAATTGATGGCTACACCTTC.

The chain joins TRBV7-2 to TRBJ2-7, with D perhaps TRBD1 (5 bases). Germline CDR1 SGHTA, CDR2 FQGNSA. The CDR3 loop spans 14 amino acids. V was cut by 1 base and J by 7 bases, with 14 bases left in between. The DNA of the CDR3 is TGTGCCAGCAGCTTAGGGCAGGGCGTAAGGGAGCAGTACTTC. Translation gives CASSLGQGVREQYF.

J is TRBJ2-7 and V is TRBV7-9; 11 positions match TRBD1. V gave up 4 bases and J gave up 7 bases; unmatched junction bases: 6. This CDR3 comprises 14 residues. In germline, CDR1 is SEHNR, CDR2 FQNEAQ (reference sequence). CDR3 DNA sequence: TGTGCCAGCAGCTCCGGACAGGGGGCGCGGGAGCAGTACTTC. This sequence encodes CASSSGQGAREQYF.

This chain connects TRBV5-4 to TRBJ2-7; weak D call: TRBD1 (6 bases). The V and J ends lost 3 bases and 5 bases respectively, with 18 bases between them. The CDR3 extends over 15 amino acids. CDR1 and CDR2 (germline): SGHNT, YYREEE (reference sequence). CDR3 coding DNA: TGTGCCAGCAGCTACCGGGTTAACTCAGGGGACGAGCAGTACTTC. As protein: CASSYRVNSGDEQYF.

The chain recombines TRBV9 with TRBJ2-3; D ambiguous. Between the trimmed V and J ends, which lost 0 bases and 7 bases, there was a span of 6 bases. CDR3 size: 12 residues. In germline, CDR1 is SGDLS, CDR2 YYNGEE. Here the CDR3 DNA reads TGTGCCAGCAGCGTAGGTTCAAATACGCAGTATTTT. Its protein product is CASSVGSNTQYF.